This T cell receptor (beta chain) was captured by sequencing in a study of T cell changes during pregnancy in multiple sclerosis. The CDR3 runs to 14 residues. Per germline, CDR1 KGHSH and CDR2 LQKENI. Losses at the gene ends were 3 bases for V and 1 base for J; bases not matched to a gene: 3. TCRdb's table, derived via immunoSEQ multiplex PCR, lists solely in-frame clones and lacks some. The sample consists of around 75,000 clones, roughly nine tenths of them appearing once. This clone came up once. The sequences come from CD4+ T cells from peripheral blood mononuclear cells, collected in the third trimester of pregnancy. The clonotype was recovered from a female donor in good health, enrolled as a control in a pregnancy study. The chain recombines TRBV18 with TRBJ2-7; 7 nucleotides agree with TRBD1. The chain's CDR3 is CASSPDRSSYEQYF. In nucleotides, the CDR3 is TGTGCCAGCTCACCGGACAGGAGTTCCTACGAGCAGTACTTC.